Shown below are 19 T cell receptor beta chains from a single sample sequenced in a study of spatial heterogeneity in lung cancer. Regarding the study as a whole: Tumoral mutation counts were tracked by counts of expanded intratumoral alpha and beta TCRs.

These receptors have no identified antigens. TCRdb redid the calling of the 5' RACE reads with MiXCR, one entry per CDR3 protein. Here the sample spans about 9,500 distinct CDR3 sequences, more than 13% being singletons. The sample's time point: sample taken at primary tumor resection. Sequenced material: lung tumor tissue, taken at surgery. All receptors derive from a male donor with early-stage non-small cell lung cancer.

This clonotype was picked up many times. Because this beta chain is a stray read in a library intended to capture alpha chains, its abundance should not be given much weight. The chain uses TRBV6-2 or TRBV6-3 and TRBJ2-1; D not resolved. The CDR3 is 14 amino acids. The V gene lost 6 bases and the J gene lost 2 bases, with 11 bases spanning the gap. Germline V lookup: CDR1 MNHEY, CDR2 SVGEGT. CDR3: CASSRNPAYNEQFF. In nucleotides, the CDR3 is TGTGCCAGCAGCCGTAACCCCGCCTACAATGAGCAGTTCTTC.

This clonotype was seen repeatedly, ten times or more. This beta chain lies outside the target of a library built for alpha chains; its clone size means little. This chain uses TRBV25-1 with TRBJ2-2, with unresolved D. The CDR3 consists of 12 residues. The germline gives CDR1 MGHDK, CDR2 SYGVNS. Trimming removed 6 bases from V and 3 bases from J, with 5 bases in between. This CDR3 is CASREDTGELFF. The CDR3 DNA reads TGTGCCAGCAGGGAAGACACCGGGGAGCTGTTTTTT.

Sample share makes this clonotype medium-sized. This beta chain slipped into a library made for alpha chains as a stray read, so its size is not meaningful. V and J are TRBV7-8 and TRBJ2-4; no reliable D call. Trimming removed 11 bases from V and 2 bases from J, with 16 bases in between. This CDR3 is built from 14 residues. Germline lookup yields CDR1 SGHVS and CDR2 FQNEAQ. The chain's CDR3 is CACTVGSTKNIQYF. DNA of the CDR3: TGTGCCTGTACGGTGGGGTCCACCAAAAACATTCAGTACTTC.

This clonotype was seen a handful of times. This beta chain turned up in a library designed for alpha chains; as an off-target read, its abundance says little. J is TRBJ2-7 and V is TRBV6-5; D is unresolved. The CDR3 consists of 15 residues. CDR1 and CDR2 from the germline V gene are MNHEY and SVGAGI. The V and J ends lost 7 bases and 4 bases respectively, with 20 bases between them. CDR3 in DNA: TGTGCCAGCAAGAGAAGCCAACAAGATGGGTACGAGCAGTACTTC. This sequence encodes CASKRSQQDGYEQYF.

Ten or more counts support this clonotype. For a library built for alpha chains, this beta chain is a stray read; little rests on its size. The chain links TRBV6-5 to TRBJ2-2, with no clear D. The CDR3 totals 15 residues. The V end was cut by 2 bases, the J end by 3 bases, with 10 bases between. CDR1 is MNHEY, CDR2 SVGAGI, per germline. CDR3 in amino acids: CASSYASAYTGELFF. CDR3 DNA sequence: TGTGCCAGCAGTTACGCGAGCGCTTACACCGGGGAGCTGTTTTTT.

This clonotype was seen at least ten times. This beta chain is a stray read from a library made for alpha chains; its abundance is not meaningful. This chain connects TRBV20-1 to TRBJ1-2; no firm D call. Trimming took 5 bases from V and 4 from J, leaving 20 bases between them. Per germline, CDR1 DFQATT and CDR2 SNEGSKA (reference sequence). The CDR3 covers 15 residues. The CDR3 reads CSAFSSRADIYGYTF. The DNA of the CDR3 is TGCAGTGCTTTTTCGAGCCGGGCAGATATCTATGGCTACACCTTC.

The table lists this clonotype with a few counts. This beta chain is a stray sequence in a library constructed for alpha chains; its clone size is not meaningful. The chain joins TRBV29-1 to TRBJ2-1, with D unresolved. The CDR3 covers 13 residues. V was clipped by 7 bases and J by 2 bases, with 12 bases between them. Germline V gene lookup returns CDR1 SQVTM and CDR2 ANQGSEA. CDR3 region: CSASQAPYNEQFF. The CDR3 nucleotides are TGCAGCGCGAGTCAGGCCCCCTACAATGAGCAGTTCTTC.

At least ten counts were recorded for this clonotype. This beta chain is an off-target read within a library intended for alpha chains, so its frequency means little. The rearrangement joins TRBV2 to TRBJ2-5; 7 bases map to TRBD1. After removal of 0 bases from V and 2 bases from J, the junction contained 3 bases not matched to a gene. The germline CDR1 and CDR2 sequences are SNHLY and FYNNEI. The CDR3 has 15 residues. The CDR3 loop is CASSEALTGQETQYF. In DNA, the CDR3 is TGTGCCAGCAGTGAAGCTTTGACAGGGCAAGAGACCCAGTACTTC.

There are many counts of this clonotype. Within a library made for alpha chains, this beta chain is off target, and its count is uninformative. The V call is TRBV18, the J call TRBJ2-3, with D perhaps matching TRBD2 (6 bases). CDR1 and CDR2 from the germline V gene are KGHSH and LQKENI. The CDR3 covers 17 residues. With 1 base removed from V and 6 bases from J, the gap between germline ends came to 20 bases. CDR3: CASSPLNAGSSMDTQYF. The DNA for the CDR3 is TGTGCCAGCTCACCACTCAACGCGGGGTCCAGCATGGATACGCAGTATTTT.

By its share, this clonotype is medium-sized. The library was built for alpha chains, so this beta chain is an off-target read and its size means little. The V and J genes are TRBV20-1 and TRBJ2-5; possibly TRBD2 for D (5 bases). CDR1 is DFQATT, CDR2 SNEGSKA, per germline (reference sequence). CDR3 length: 15 amino acids. The CDR3 protein is CSPRAGVMNKETQYF. The CDR3 nucleotides read TGCAGCCCACGCGCCGGGGTTATGAATAAAGAGACCCAGTACTTC.

This clonotype was found many times. This beta chain appears as a stray read in a library generated for alpha chains; its size is not informative. The chain recombines TRBV12-3 or TRBV12-4 with TRBJ2-7, with TRBD2 matching over 9 bases. The junction had 4 bases not matched to a gene; V was cut back by 3 bases and J by 4 bases. The CDR3 totals 14 residues. Written as DNA, the CDR3 is TGTGCCAGCAGTTTGAGTAGCGGGGGTTACGAGCAGTACTTC. Amino acids: CASSLSSGGYEQYF.

This clonotype is labeled medium-sized. This beta chain was picked up by a library intended for alpha chains and is off target, so its count carries little meaning. The chain recombines TRBV5-1 with TRBJ1-6; 10 bases align to TRBD1. This CDR3 comprises 13 residues. In germline, CDR1 is SGHRS, CDR2 YFSETQ. The J segment lost 8 bases and the V segment lost 4 bases, leaving 0 bases of the junction unmatched. The DNA of the CDR3 is TGCGCCAGCAGCGGACAGGGGGATTCACCCCTCCACTTT. Its translation is CASSGQGDSPLHF.

This clonotype was counted ten times or more. This beta chain is an unintended read in a library built for alpha chains; its size means little. This chain uses TRBV27 with TRBJ2-7; D possibly corresponds to TRBD2 (6 bases). This CDR3 has 14 residues. Trimming stripped 5 bases from V and 0 bases from J, with 11 bases between. Germline V gives CDR1 MNHEY, CDR2 SMNVEV (reference sequence). CDR3 loop: CASSKVGSSYEQYF. In nucleotides, the CDR3 is TGTGCCAGCAGTAAAGTCGGGAGCTCCTACGAGCAGTACTTC.

This clonotype was found a few times. This beta chain is an off-target read within a library intended for alpha chains, so its frequency means little. The gene calls are TRBV9 and TRBJ1-2; D unclear. Germline V lookup: CDR1 SGDLS, CDR2 YYNGEE. Trimming removed 4 bases at V and 3 bases at J, with 13 bases between. The CDR3 spans 14 residues. The CDR3 DNA reads TGTGCCAGCAGCCCGACTATGGCGTACTATGGCTACACCTTC. It specifies CASSPTMAYYGYTF.

At least ten counts were recorded for this clonotype. Since it is a stray read in a library aimed at alpha chains, this beta chain has a size that is not meaningful. The V call is TRBV6-5, the J call TRBJ2-1, with TRBD2 identical over 7 bases. With 0 bases clipped from V and 7 bases from J, the junction kept 6 bases outside the gene matches. This CDR3 has 15 amino acids. Germline lookup yields CDR1 MNHEY and CDR2 SVGAGI. CDR3 sequence (DNA): TGTGCCAGCAGTTACTCGCGGGAGAGGAGAAATGAGCAGTTCTTC. As protein: CASSYSRERRNEQFF.

Concerning this clonotype: The DNA is left out, because the CDR3 cannot be placed on it with certainty; the CDR3 is given as TCRdb lists it. Being off target in a library aimed at alpha chains, this beta chain has a size of little meaning. This CDR3 reads CASSKERWGQGSYNEQFF. This sequence joins TRBV21-1 and TRBJ2-1; the table assigns TRBD1, which was not confirmed against the DNA. TRBV21-1 is flagged as a pseudogene. Termini included, the CDR3 measures 18 amino acids.

This clonotype was recorded many times. For a library built for alpha chains, this beta chain is a stray read; little rests on its size. J is TRBJ2-1 and V is TRBV7-3, with TRBD2 identical over 9 bases. Unmatched junction bases numbered 4, after V lost 3 bases and J lost 4 bases. The CDR3 covers 15 residues. The germline V gene encodes CDR1 SGHTA and CDR2 FQGTGA. The CDR3 loop reads CASSLMRGGYNEQFF. The CDR3 nucleotides read TGTGCCAGCAGCTTGATGCGGGGGGGATACAATGAGCAGTTCTTC.

Ten or more counts support this clonotype. With the library built for alpha chains, this beta chain is off target and its frequency is not meaningful. V usage is TRBV12-3 or TRBV12-4 and J usage is TRBJ2-7; 8 bases are a match to TRBD2. The CDR3 extends over 14 amino acids. J lost 4 bases, V lost 6 bases, and 8 bases had no gene match. In DNA, the CDR3 is TGTGCCAGCAGCTCTAGCGGGCGCGCGTACGAGCAGTACTTC. Amino acids: CASSSSGRAYEQYF.

This clonotype is termed medium-sized. This beta chain is a stray read from a library made for alpha chains; its abundance is not meaningful. The gene calls are TRBV4-3 and TRBJ1-1; maybe TRBD1 (5 bases). The CDR3 spans 13 residues. Between the trimmed V and J ends, which lost 6 bases and 4 bases, there was a span of 12 bases. CDR1 is LGHNA and CDR2 is YSLEER in the germline V gene. CDR3 loop: CASRRDLGTEAFF. CDR3 DNA: TGCGCCAGCAGACGGGACCTGGGCACTGAAGCTTTCTTT.